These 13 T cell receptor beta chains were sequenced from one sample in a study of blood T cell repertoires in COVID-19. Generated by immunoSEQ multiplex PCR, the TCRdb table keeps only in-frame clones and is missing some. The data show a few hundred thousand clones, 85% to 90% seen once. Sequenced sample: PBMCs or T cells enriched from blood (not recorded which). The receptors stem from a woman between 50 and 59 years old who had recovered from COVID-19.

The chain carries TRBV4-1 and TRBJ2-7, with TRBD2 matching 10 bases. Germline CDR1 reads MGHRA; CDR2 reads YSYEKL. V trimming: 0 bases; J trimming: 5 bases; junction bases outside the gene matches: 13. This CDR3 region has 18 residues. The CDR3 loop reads CASSQDPRAGGGSNEQYF. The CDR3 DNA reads TGCGCCAGCAGCCAAGACCCGAGAGCGGGAGGGGGGTCTAACGAGCAGTACTTC.

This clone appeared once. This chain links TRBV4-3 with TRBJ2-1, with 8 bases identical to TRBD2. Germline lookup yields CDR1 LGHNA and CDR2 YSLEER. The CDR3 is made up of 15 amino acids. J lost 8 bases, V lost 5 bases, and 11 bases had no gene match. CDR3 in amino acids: CASSTAGEVIHEQFF. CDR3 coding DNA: TGCGCCAGCAGCACAGCGGGAGAGGTGATCCATGAGCAGTTCTTC.

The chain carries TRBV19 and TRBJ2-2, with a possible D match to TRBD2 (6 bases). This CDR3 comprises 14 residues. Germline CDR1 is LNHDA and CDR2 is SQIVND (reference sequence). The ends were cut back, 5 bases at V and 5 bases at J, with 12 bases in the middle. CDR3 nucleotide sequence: TGTGCCAGTAGTCCTAGCGCAGAAACCGGGGAGCTGTTTTTT. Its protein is CASSPSAETGELFF.

The CDR3 sequence: CASSSDRALNTEAFF. As DNA, the CDR3 is TGTGCCAGCAGCTCGGACAGGGCGCTCAACACTGAAGCTTTCTTT. V is TRBV7-9 and J is TRBJ1-1; 8 nucleotides align to TRBD1. CDR1 SEHNR and CDR2 FQNEAQ come from the germline V gene (reference sequence). This CDR3 spans 15 amino acids. With V trimmed by 4 bases and J by 2 bases, 6 bases remained unmatched.

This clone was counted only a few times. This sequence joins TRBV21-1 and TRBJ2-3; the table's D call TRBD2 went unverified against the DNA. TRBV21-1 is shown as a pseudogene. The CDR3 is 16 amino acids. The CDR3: CASNLLAGECTDTQYF. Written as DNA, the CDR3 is TGTGCCAGCAACTTACTAGCGGGAGAATGCACAGATACGCAGTATTTT.

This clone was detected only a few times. CDR3 loop: CASSPIGGRSGNTIYF. The CDR3 DNA reads TGTGCCAGCAGCCCCATCGGGGGACGGTCTGGAAACACCATATATTTT. The rearrangement links TRBV5-6 to TRBJ1-3, with a tentative D call TRBD1 (5 bases). Trimming cost V 4 bases and J 1 base, with 15 bases left between them. The CDR3 loop spans 16 amino acids. CDR1 SGHDT and CDR2 YYEEEE come from the germline V gene.

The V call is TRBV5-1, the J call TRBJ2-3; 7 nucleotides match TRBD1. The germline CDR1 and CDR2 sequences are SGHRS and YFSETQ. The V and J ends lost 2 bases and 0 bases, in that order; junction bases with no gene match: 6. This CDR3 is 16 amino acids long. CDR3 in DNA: TGCGCCAGCAGCTTAGAGACAGGGCAAAGCACAGATACGCAGTATTTT. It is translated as CASSLETGQSTDTQYF.

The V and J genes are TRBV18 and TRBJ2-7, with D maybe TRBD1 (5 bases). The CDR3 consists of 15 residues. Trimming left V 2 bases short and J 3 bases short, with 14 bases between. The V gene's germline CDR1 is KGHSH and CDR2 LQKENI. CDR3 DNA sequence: TGTGCCAGCTCACCAGGGGTAGGGGCACACTACGAGCAGTACTTC. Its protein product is CASSPGVGAHYEQYF.

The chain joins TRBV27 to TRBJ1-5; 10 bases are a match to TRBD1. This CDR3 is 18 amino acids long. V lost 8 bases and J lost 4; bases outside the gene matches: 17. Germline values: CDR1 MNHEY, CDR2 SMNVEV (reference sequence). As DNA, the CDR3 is TGTGCCAGCGCCAAGACAGGGGGCGCGAGGGCGAATAATCAGCCCCAGCATTTT. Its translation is CASAKTGGARANNQPQHF.

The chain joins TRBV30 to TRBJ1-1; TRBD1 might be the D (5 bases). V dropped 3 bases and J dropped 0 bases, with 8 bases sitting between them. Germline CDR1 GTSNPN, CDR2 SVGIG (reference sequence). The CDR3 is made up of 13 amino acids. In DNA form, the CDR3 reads TGTGCCTGGAGACAGGAGTTGAACACTGAAGCTTTCTTT. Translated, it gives CAWRQELNTEAFF. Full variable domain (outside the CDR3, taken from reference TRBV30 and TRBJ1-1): SQTIHQWPATLVQPVGSPLSLECTVEGTSNPNLYWYRQAAGRGLQLLFYSVGIGQISSEVPQNLSASRPQDRQFILSSKKLLLSDSGFYLCAWRQELNTEAFFGQGTRLTVV.

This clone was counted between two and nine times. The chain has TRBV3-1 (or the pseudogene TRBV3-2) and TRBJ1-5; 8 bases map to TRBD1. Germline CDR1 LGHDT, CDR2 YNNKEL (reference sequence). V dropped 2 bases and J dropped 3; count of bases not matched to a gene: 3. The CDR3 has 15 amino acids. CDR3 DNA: TGTGCCAGCAGCCAACGGGACAGGCCCAATCAGCCCCAGCATTTT. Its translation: CASSQRDRPNQPQHF.

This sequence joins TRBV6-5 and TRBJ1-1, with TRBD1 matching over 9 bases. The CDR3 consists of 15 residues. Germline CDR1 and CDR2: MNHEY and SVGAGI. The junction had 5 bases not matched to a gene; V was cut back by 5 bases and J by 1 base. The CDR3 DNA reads TGTGCCAGCAGTCGGGACAGGGCCAAGAACACTGAAGCTTTCTTT. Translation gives CASSRDRAKNTEAFF.

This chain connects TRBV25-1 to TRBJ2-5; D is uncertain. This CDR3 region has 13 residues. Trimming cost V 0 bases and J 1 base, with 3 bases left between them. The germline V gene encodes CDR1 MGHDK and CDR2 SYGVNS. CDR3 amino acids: CASSEYGQETQYF. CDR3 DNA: TGTGCCAGCAGTGAATACGGCCAAGAGACCCAGTACTTC.